Presented here are 13 T cell receptor beta chains from one specimen sequenced in a study of cytomegalovirus exposure and HLA in healthy donors. The PCR made use of 60 Vbeta and 13 Jbeta primers. Method: immunoSEQ multiplex PCR; TCRdb's copy keeps in-frame clones and lacks some. The profile covers approximately 110,000 clones, with roughly 71% appearing a single time and about a tenth taken by the ten largest. The sample comprised PBMCs. The receptors originated from a man in his forties or fifties in good health and CMV-seropositive.

Concerning this clone itself: This may come from a read error, since a much larger clone is one base off. The V gene is TRBV5-1, the J gene TRBJ2-2; 9 bases align to TRBD2. The J segment lost 6 bases and the V segment lost 0 bases, leaving 3 bases of the junction unmatched. The CDR3 runs 15 residues. Germline-derived CDR1 and CDR2 are SGHRS and YFSETQ. The CDR3 loop reads CASSLASGIAGELFF. Written as DNA, the CDR3 is TGCGCCAGCAGCTTGGCTAGCGGGATTGCCGGGGAGCTGTTTTTT. Based on the CDR3 plus reference TRBV5-1 and TRBJ2-2, the full variable domain is KAGVTQTPRYLIKTRGQQVTLSCSPISGHRSVSWYQQTPGQGLQFLFEYFSETQRNKGNFPGRFSGRQFSNSRSEMNVSTLELGDSALYLCASSLASGIAGELFFGEGSRLTVL.

The rearrangement links TRBV27 to TRBJ1-5; 8 bases agree with TRBD1. The V gene's germline CDR1 is MNHEY and CDR2 SMNVEV (reference sequence). There are 15 residues in the CDR3. Losses at the gene ends were 6 bases for V and 3 bases for J; bases not matched to a gene: 7. The CDR3 DNA reads TGTGCCAGCAGACAGGGGGTTGTGGACAATCAGCCCCAGCATTTT. It is translated as CASRQGVVDNQPQHF.

The V call is TRBV6-1, the J call TRBJ1-2, with 10 bases identical to TRBD1. Germline CDR1 MNHNS, CDR2 SASEGT. The CDR3 totals 16 residues. J was trimmed by 1 base and V by 4 bases; bases with no gene match: 6. In nucleotides, the CDR3 is TGTGCCAGCAGTGCGGGGACAGGGGACCTTAACTATGGCTACACCTTC. It is translated as CASSAGTGDLNYGYTF.

J is TRBJ2-2 and V is TRBV18; the match to TRBD1 covers 7 bases. CDR3 length: 16 residues. Germline V gene sequence: CDR1 KGHSH, CDR2 LQKENI. Germline trimming cut 4 bases from V and 3 bases from J; bases unmatched to any gene: 8. CDR3 sequence reads: CASSRAQGTHTGELFF. CDR3 DNA sequence: TGTGCCAGCTCACGAGCACAGGGGACCCACACCGGGGAGCTGTTTTTT.

This clone has just one count. The chain combines TRBV5-1 with TRBJ2-7, with 10 bases that match TRBD1. The CDR3 contains 14 residues. Germline loops: CDR1 SGHRS, CDR2 YFSETQ. Germline trimming cut 3 bases from V and 6 bases from J; bases unmatched to any gene: 6. Here the CDR3 reads CASSWGGTGVEQYF. The CDR3 DNA sequence: TGCGCCAGCAGCTGGGGTGGGACAGGGGTCGAGCAGTACTTC.

About this clone: One end of the junction varies from germline; a read error may be responsible. This chain links TRBV7-7 with TRBJ1-1; no clear D. Germline CDR1 is SSHAT and CDR2 is FNYEAQ (reference sequence). CDR3 length: 13 residues. CDR3 DNA: TGTGCTAGCAGCTTAGGTTGGGGAGGGAAAGCTTTCTTT. Residues: CASSLGWGGKAFF.

V gene TRBV6-1 combines with J gene TRBJ2-3; 10 bases map to TRBD2. Trimming at V came to 10 bases and at J to 6 bases, leaving 13 bases not matched to a gene. Germline CDR1 reads MNHNS; CDR2 reads SASEGT. This CDR3 region has 15 residues. The CDR3 is CATGVGLAGADTQYF. CDR3 in DNA: TGTGCCACCGGGGTCGGCCTAGCGGGAGCGGATACGCAGTATTTT.

The gene calls are TRBV10-3 and TRBJ1-5; D is possibly TRBD1 (6 bases). This CDR3 is built from 13 residues. The V end lost 7 bases, the J end lost 7 bases, and 14 bases lay between the germline ends. Germline V gives CDR1 ENHRY, CDR2 SYGVKD. Here the CDR3 DNA reads TGTGCCATCAACGCAGGGGAGGGCCAGCCCCAGCATTTT. Translating it yields CAINAGEGQPQHF.

The chain is built from TRBV15 and TRBJ2-1; D gene ambiguous. Germline CDR1 and CDR2: LNHNV and YYDKDF (reference sequence). Trimming removed 0 bases at V and 3 bases at J, with 9 bases between. CDR3 length: 15 amino acids. In DNA form, the CDR3 reads TGTGCCACCAGCAGAGAGTCCCCTAACTACAATGAGCAGTTCTTC. This translates into CATSRESPNYNEQFF.

This clone occurred a few times. This chain joins TRBV28 and TRBJ1-2, with D unresolved. V lost 3 bases, J lost 2 bases, and 7 bases lay in between. This CDR3 is 13 amino acids long. Germline V gives CDR1 MDHEN, CDR2 SYDVKM. The CDR3 region has the DNA TGTGCCAGCAGTTTTGACGGGAACTATGGCTACACCTTC. This encodes CASSFDGNYGYTF.

This clone was counted a few times. The chain combines TRBV6-1 with TRBJ2-7; D may be TRBD1 (5 bases). This CDR3 contains 16 residues. Germline CDR1 MNHNS, CDR2 SASEGT. V was trimmed by 4 bases and J by 0 bases, leaving 16 bases between them. CDR3: CASSGGDAFFSYEQYV. CDR3 nucleotides: TGTGCCAGCAGTGGGGGCGATGCCTTCTTCTCCTACGAGCAGTACGTC.

V gene TRBV2 combines with J gene TRBJ2-6; 8 nucleotides match TRBD2. The CDR3 runs 15 residues. V shed 6 bases, J shed 2 bases, and the junction held 3 bases outside the gene matches. Looked up from germline, CDR1 is SNHLY and CDR2 is FYNNEI. CDR3 nucleotide sequence: TGTGCCAGCAGAGCGGGAGATACTGGGGCCAACGTCCTGACTTTC. It specifies CASRAGDTGANVLTF.

The chain has TRBV6-4 and TRBJ2-1, with D possibly TRBD1 on 6 matching bases. V was cut by 0 bases and J by 4 bases, with 10 bases left in between. This CDR3 contains 15 residues. Germline V gives CDR1 MRHNA, CDR2 SNTAGT. For the CDR3, the DNA is TGTGCCAGCAGTGACTCGGGGGACATTTACAATGAGCAGTTCTTC. Translated: CASSDSGDIYNEQFF.